This T cell receptor (beta chain) derives from a study of T-cell reconstitution after alpha-beta-depleted transplantation in children. A TCRbeta library incorporating unique molecular identifiers was prepared. MiXCR, applied by TCRdb to the PCR reads, yields one record per CDR3 protein. The top ten hold roughly a third of the sample, which has hundreds of thousands of distinct CDR3 sequences, roughly 9.1% seen once. This clonotype appeared a few times. CDR1 is DFQATT, CDR2 SNEGSKA, per germline (reference sequence). V lost 0 bases and J lost 2, with 8 bases in between. This CDR3 has 14 residues. This receptor was obtained from a male patient aged 2-10 years who had a stem cell transplant for acute myeloid leukemia, so the T cells may come from the graft donor. The specimen comprised PBMCs, mostly from graft donor cells, sampled 360 days after TCRalphabeta/CD19-depleted stem cell transplant. The chain is built from TRBV20-1 and TRBJ2-1; D is ambiguous. CDR3 residues: CSARDRTTYNEQFF. The CDR3 DNA reads as TGCAGTGCTAGAGACCGGACCACCTACAATGAGCAGTTCTTC.